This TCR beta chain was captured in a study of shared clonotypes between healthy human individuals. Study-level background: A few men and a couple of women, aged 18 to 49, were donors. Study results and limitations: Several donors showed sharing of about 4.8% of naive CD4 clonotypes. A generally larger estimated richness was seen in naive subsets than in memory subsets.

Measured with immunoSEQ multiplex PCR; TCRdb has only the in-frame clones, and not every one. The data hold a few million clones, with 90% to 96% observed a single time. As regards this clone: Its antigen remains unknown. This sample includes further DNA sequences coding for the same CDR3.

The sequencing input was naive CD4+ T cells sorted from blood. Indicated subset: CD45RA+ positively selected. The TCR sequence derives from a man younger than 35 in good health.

The CDR3 loop reads CASSWTVNTEAFF. The CDR3 bases are TGTGCCAGCAGCTGGACGGTAAACACTGAAGCTTTCTTT. The chain employs TRBV7-2 and TRBJ1-1; D gene unclear. Germline values: CDR1 SGHTA, CDR2 FQGNSA. V lost 4 bases to trimming and J lost 2 bases, with 8 bases between them. CDR3 length: 13 amino acids.